This passage covers 25 T cell receptor beta chains from one sample sequenced in a study of blood T cell repertoires in COVID-19. The protocol was immunoSEQ multiplex PCR, while the TCRdb copy is restricted to in-frame clones and leaves out a portion. The sample records about 40,000 clones, about 88% being singletons. Sequencing was performed on peripheral blood. The receptors were gathered from a human donor in a cohort sampled during active COVID-19.

V usage is TRBV7-7 and J usage is TRBJ1-4; D not certain. Germline CDR1 is SSHAT and CDR2 is FNYEAQ (reference sequence). This CDR3 region has 14 residues. Trimming shortened V by 5 bases and J by 2 bases, and 9 bases separated the two germline ends. CDR3 bases: TGTGCCAGCAGCATCAGTACGACTAATGAAAAACTGTTTTTT. Its translation is CASSISTTNEKLFF.

The genes are TRBV19 and TRBJ1-5; D gene ambiguous. In germline, CDR1 is LNHDA, CDR2 SQIVND (reference sequence). With 3 bases removed from V and 7 bases from J, the gap between germline ends came to 13 bases. The CDR3 is 14 amino acids. The CDR3 sequence: CASSIQHPLQPQHF. The CDR3 coding sequence is TGTGCCAGTAGTATCCAACACCCGCTGCAGCCCCAGCATTTT. Complete variable domain (other parts from reference TRBV19 and TRBJ1-5): DGGITQSPKYLFRKEGQNVTLSCEQNLNHDAMYWYRQDPGQGLRLIYYSQIVNDFQKGDIAEGYSVSREKKESFPLTVTSAQKNPTAFYLCASSIQHPLQPQHFGDGTRLSIL.

The chain employs TRBV27 and TRBJ2-7; D gene ambiguous. CDR3 size: 12 residues. Looked up from germline, CDR1 is MNHEY and CDR2 is SMNVEV (reference sequence). Trimming took 7 bases from V and 2 from J, leaving 9 bases between them. In DNA, the CDR3 is TGTGCCAGCACCCCCCCTGCCTACGAGCAGTACTTC. It translates to CASTPPAYEQYF.

This rearrangement joins TRBV5-6 to TRBJ2-1; D unclear. CDR1 and CDR2 from the germline V gene are SGHDT and YYEEEE. V dropped 1 base and J dropped 12 bases, with 17 bases sitting between them. This CDR3 region has 14 residues. CDR3: CASSLYSGSRRQFF. The CDR3 DNA reads as TGTGCCAGCAGCTTGTATTCGGGTAGCCGACGGCAGTTCTTC.

Sample share makes this clone medium-sized. The chain carries TRBV10-2 and TRBJ1-1; no definite D call. Germline V gene lookup returns CDR1 WSHSY and CDR2 SAAADI. This CDR3 comprises 13 residues. V gave up 7 bases and J gave up 0 bases, with 9 bases separating them. This CDR3 is CASTQEMNTEAFF. In nucleotides, the CDR3 is TGCGCCAGCACCCAGGAAATGAACACTGAAGCTTTCTTT.

This chain joins TRBV5-8 and TRBJ2-3, with TRBD2 matching 8 bases. The germline CDR1 and CDR2 sequences are SGHTS and YDEGEE. J was trimmed by 4 bases and V by 4 bases; bases with no gene match: 8. This CDR3 has 15 amino acids. CDR3 nucleotides: TGTGCCAGCAGCCAGCGACCCGGGGGGGCAGATACGCAGTATTTT. Amino acids: CASSQRPGGADTQYF.

The chain joins TRBV6-9 to TRBJ2-2; TRBD1 might be the D (6 bases). The germline CDR1 and CDR2 sequences are MNHGY and SVAAGI. Trimming shortened V by 4 bases and J by 6 bases, and 15 bases separated the two germline ends. CDR3 size: 15 residues. CDR3 bases: TGTGCCAGCAGTTTTTCGAACAGGGACCCCGGGGAGCTGTTTTTT. This gives the protein CASSFSNRDPGELFF.

The chain links TRBV5-1 to TRBJ2-3, with TRBD2 identical over 8 bases. Germline-derived CDR1 and CDR2 are SGHRS and YFSETQ. There are 16 residues in the CDR3. Unmatched junction bases numbered 7, after V lost 2 bases and J lost 2 bases. CDR3 coding DNA: TGCGCCAGCAGCTTATCCGGGGGGGCATCCACAGATACGCAGTATTTT. This translates into CASSLSGGASTDTQYF. Full variable domain (missing parts from reference TRBV5-1 and TRBJ2-3): KAGVTQTPRYLIKTRGQQVTLSCSPISGHRSVSWYQQTPGQGLQFLFEYFSETQRNKGNFPGRFSGRQFSNSRSEMNVSTLELGDSALYLCASSLSGGASTDTQYFGPGTRLTVL.

Many counts were recorded for this clone. This rearrangement joins TRBV12-5 to TRBJ2-1; TRBD1 matches 12 bases. Germline V gives CDR1 LGHNT, CDR2 FRNRAP. The trim removed 5 bases at V and 7 bases at J, leaving 6 bases unmatched. The CDR3 covers 15 residues. The CDR3 sequence: CASGDRDRGRNEQFF. The CDR3 DNA sequence: TGTGCTAGTGGTGACCGGGACAGGGGGCGGAATGAGCAGTTCTTC.

This sequence joins TRBV5-5 and TRBJ1-1; the match to TRBD1 covers 8 bases. The CDR3 is made up of 13 amino acids. J gave up 7 bases and V 4 bases, and 6 bases lay outside the gene matches. Germline V gene lookup returns CDR1 SGHKS and CDR2 YYEKEE (reference sequence). The chain's CDR3 is CASSRQGYGEAFF. Here the CDR3 DNA reads TGTGCCAGCAGCCGACAGGGGTATGGTGAAGCTTTCTTT.

The chain carries TRBV3-1 (or the pseudogene TRBV3-2) and TRBJ1-5; TRBD1 might be the D (5 bases). Germline V gene data show CDR1 as LGHDT and CDR2 as YNNKEL (reference sequence). Trimming removed 4 bases from V and 4 bases from J, with 8 bases in between. The CDR3 is 13 amino acids. The CDR3 here is CASSRQGNQPQHF. For the CDR3, the DNA is TGTGCCAGCAGCCGGCAGGGAAATCAGCCCCAGCATTTT.

The V and J genes are TRBV12-5 and TRBJ2-3; TRBD2 agrees at 9 bases. The CDR3 extends over 16 amino acids. The V and J ends lost 4 bases and 6 bases, in that order; junction bases with no gene match: 11. Per the germline V gene, CDR1 is LGHNT and CDR2 is FRNRAP. The CDR3 coding sequence is TGTGCTAGTGGTTCTCGGCCCAGCGGGGGGATGGATACGCAGTATTTT. Translation: CASGSRPSGGMDTQYF.

This chain uses TRBV23-1 with TRBJ1-4; the match to TRBD1 covers 7 bases. TRBV23-1 is designated an ORF whose function remains uncertain. This CDR3 has 18 residues. With 8 bases clipped from V and 7 bases from J, the junction kept 22 bases outside the gene matches. The CDR3 nucleotides are TGCGCCAGCCCCAGAACCCAATACTCCGACAGGGTAGGTGAAAAACTGTTTTTT. This codes for CASPRTQYSDRVGEKLFF.

The V call is TRBV6-2 or TRBV6-3, the J call TRBJ1-3, with D possibly TRBD1 on 6 matching bases. The CDR3 length is 14 residues. The germline V and J ends were trimmed by 6 bases and 5 bases, with 14 bases remaining between them. Germline lookup yields CDR1 MNHEY and CDR2 SVGEGT. In DNA, the CDR3 is TGTGCCAGCAGCCGAGGGGGTCGGAGAAACACCATATATTTT. Translation: CASSRGGRRNTIYF.

The V call is TRBV7-6, the J call TRBJ1-2; TRBD1 matches 10 bases. Germline V gene lookup returns CDR1 SGHVS and CDR2 FNYEAQ. The CDR3 consists of 15 residues. The trim removed 5 bases at V and 4 bases at J, leaving 7 bases unmatched. The CDR3 here is CASSPRQGAFYGYTF. The CDR3 bases are TGTGCCAGCAGCCCCCGACAGGGGGCTTTCTATGGCTACACCTTC.

The rearrangement uses TRBV5-1 and TRBJ1-2; possible D gene TRBD1, 5 bases. Per the germline V gene, CDR1 is SGHRS and CDR2 is YFSETQ. This CDR3 spans 11 amino acids. V was cut by 0 bases and J by 12 bases, with 9 bases left in between. The CDR3 is CASSLEGVDTF. As DNA, the CDR3 is TGCGCCAGCAGCTTGGAAGGGGTAGACACCTTC.

The rearrangement links TRBV6-2 or TRBV6-3 to TRBJ2-6; 9 bases are a match to TRBD1. The V gene end was trimmed by 2 bases and the J gene end by 0 bases; junction bases not matched to a gene: 8. Germline CDR1 reads MNHEY; CDR2 reads SVGEGT. The CDR3 loop spans 19 amino acids. The CDR3 spells CASSYRRGQGPSGANVLTF. In DNA form, the CDR3 reads TGTGCCAGCAGTTACAGGAGGGGACAGGGACCCTCTGGGGCCAACGTCCTGACTTTC.

The sample holds a few counts of this clone. The chain links TRBV29-1 to TRBJ2-2; 8 bases line up with TRBD1. Germline trimming cut 6 bases from V and 1 base from J; bases unmatched to any gene: 7. From germline, CDR1 is SQVTM and CDR2 ANQGSEA. The CDR3 has 15 amino acids. CDR3: CSVRTGRGNTGELFF. In DNA, the CDR3 is TGCAGCGTCCGGACAGGGCGGGGGAACACCGGGGAGCTGTTTTTT.

The V and J genes are TRBV18 and TRBJ2-6, with 9 bases fitting TRBD1. Losses at the gene ends were 3 bases for V and 0 bases for J; bases not matched to a gene: 6. The CDR3 consists of 18 residues. Germline lookup yields CDR1 KGHSH and CDR2 LQKENI. This CDR3 is CASSPTGTGSSGANVLTF. The CDR3 DNA reads as TGTGCCAGCTCACCGACCGGGACAGGGAGCTCTGGGGCCAACGTCCTGACTTTC.

The chain couples TRBV7-9 to TRBJ1-4, with D hard to call. The CDR3 is 12 amino acids. V lost 5 bases and J lost 8, with 9 bases in between. Germline lookup yields CDR1 SEHNR and CDR2 FQNEAQ (reference sequence). The CDR3 coding sequence is TGTGCCAGCAGCCTCCGGGGAGAAAAACTGTTTTTT. Translated, it gives CASSLRGEKLFF.

This sequence joins TRBV5-4 and TRBJ2-7; 7 bases align to TRBD1. J gave up 3 bases and V 3 bases, and 3 bases lay outside the gene matches. The CDR3 runs 13 residues. The V gene's germline CDR1 is SGHNT and CDR2 YYREEE (reference sequence). The CDR3 region is CASSWDRGYEQYF. The CDR3 DNA reads TGTGCCAGCAGCTGGGACAGAGGCTACGAGCAGTACTTC.

The gene calls are TRBV5-1 and TRBJ1-6; 8 positions match TRBD1. Trimming removed 4 bases from V and 9 bases from J; junction bases left unmatched: 9. Germline-derived CDR1 and CDR2 are SGHRS and YFSETQ. This CDR3 is built from 15 residues. The CDR3 spells CASSLPDRESSPLHF. The DNA for the CDR3 is TGCGCCAGCAGCCTACCGGACAGGGAGAGTTCACCCCTCCACTTT.

This rearrangement joins TRBV4-1 to TRBJ2-7; D possibly corresponds to TRBD2 (6 bases). The V end lost 0 bases, the J end lost 3 bases, and 21 bases lay between the germline ends. This CDR3 spans 18 amino acids. The germline V gene encodes CDR1 MGHRA and CDR2 YSYEKL. CDR3 loop: CASSQDLWGELLYYEQYF. The CDR3, as DNA: TGCGCCAGCAGCCAAGATCTCTGGGGGGAACTGCTCTACTACGAGCAGTACTTC.

The chain combines TRBV19 with TRBJ1-4; 8 bases are shared with TRBD1. V trimming: 5 bases; J trimming: 8 bases; junction bases outside the gene matches: 7. This CDR3 region has 14 residues. Germline CDR1 is LNHDA and CDR2 is SQIVND (reference sequence). CDR3 in DNA: TGTGCCAGTAGTTCGGGACAGGTGTGGGAAAAACTGTTTTTT. Its protein is CASSSGQVWEKLFF.

This clone was counted a single time. DNA for the CDR3: TGCGCCAGCAGCCAGCAAACAGCGAACACTGAAGCTTTCTTT. Translating gives CASSQQTANTEAFF. The gene calls are TRBV5-1 and TRBJ1-1; no firm D call. Germline V gives CDR1 SGHRS, CDR2 YFSETQ. CDR3 length: 14 amino acids. Trimming cost V 4 bases and J 1 base, with 11 bases left between them.